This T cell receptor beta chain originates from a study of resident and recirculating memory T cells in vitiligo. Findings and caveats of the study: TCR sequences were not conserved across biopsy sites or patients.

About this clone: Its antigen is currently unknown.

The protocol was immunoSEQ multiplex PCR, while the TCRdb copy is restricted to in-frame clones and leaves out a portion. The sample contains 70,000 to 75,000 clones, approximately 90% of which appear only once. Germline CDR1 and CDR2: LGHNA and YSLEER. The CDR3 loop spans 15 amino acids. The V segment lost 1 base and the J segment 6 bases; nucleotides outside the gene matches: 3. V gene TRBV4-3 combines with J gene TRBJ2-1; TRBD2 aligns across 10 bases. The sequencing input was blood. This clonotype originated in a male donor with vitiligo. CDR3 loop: CASSQGTSGSNEQFF. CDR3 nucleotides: TGCGCCAGCAGCCAAGGGACTAGCGGAAGCAATGAGCAGTTCTTC.